The 27 T cell receptor beta chains reported below all come from one sample, sequenced in a study of T cell responses to AZD1222 COVID-19 vaccine (dated by TCRdb to 2020 to 2022). Library method: the immunoSEQ multiplex PCR assay. TCRdb provides this immuneACCESS table in a form limited to in-frame rearrangements. Some clones are lacking; in checked studies, under half of them reflect an unresolved V gene, and why the rest are absent is not known. In this sample the table shows 100,000 to 120,000 clones, approximately 89% of which occur a single time. Over 3% of the sample lies in the top ten. The time point label, as the study defines it: baseline before first vaccination. This specimen's treatment or condition label, interpreted: meningococcal conjugate vaccine given as trial control. The sample was peripheral blood, taken on day 0 of MenACWY control vaccination. All receptors come from an adult in good health.

The rearrangement links TRBV7-2 to TRBJ1-4, with D perhaps matching TRBD1 (6 bases). Trimming left V 5 bases short and J 3 bases short, with 10 bases between. Germline V gene sequence: CDR1 SGHTA, CDR2 FQGNSA. There are 14 residues in the CDR3. CDR3 in amino acids: CASSRGMANEKLFF. DNA of the CDR3: TGTGCCAGCAGCAGGGGGATGGCTAATGAAAAACTGTTTTTT.

The genes are TRBV6-5 and TRBJ1-1, with a possible D match to TRBD1 (6 bases). Germline V gene data show CDR1 as MNHEY and CDR2 as SVGAGI. Trimming took 8 bases from V and 1 from J, leaving 11 bases between them. The CDR3 spans 13 residues. CDR3 in amino acids: CASRGQTNTEAFF. Here the CDR3 DNA reads TGTGCCAGCCGAGGACAGACGAACACTGAAGCTTTCTTT.

The chain couples TRBV7-2 to TRBJ1-3; D may be TRBD1 (5 bases). Trimming took 0 bases from V and 0 from J, leaving 9 bases between them. Germline V gene lookup returns CDR1 SGHTA and CDR2 FQGNSA. The CDR3 spans 16 residues. CDR3 residues: CASSLAGPSSGNTIYF. The CDR3 DNA follows: TGTGCCAGCAGCTTAGCGGGACCTAGCTCTGGAAACACCATATATTTT.

This chain links TRBV6-2 or TRBV6-3 with TRBJ2-7, with 8 positions matching TRBD1. CDR1 is MNHEY, CDR2 SVGEGT, per germline. This CDR3 has 17 amino acids. The V segment lost 4 bases and the J segment 0 bases; nucleotides outside the gene matches: 11. Here the CDR3 reads CASSSQGSGGLSYEQYF. CDR3 DNA sequence: TGTGCCAGCAGTTCCCAGGGATCAGGGGGCCTCTCCTACGAGCAGTACTTC.

This clone was observed a single time. This rearrangement joins TRBV27 to TRBJ1-1; D is unclear. The V end lost 1 base, the J end lost 4 bases, and 13 bases lay between the germline ends. CDR1 and CDR2 from the germline V gene are MNHEY and SMNVEV (reference sequence). This CDR3 spans 15 amino acids. The CDR3 here is CASSLWRGRGTEAFF. CDR3 DNA sequence: TGTGCCAGCAGTTTATGGAGAGGGAGAGGCACTGAAGCTTTCTTT.

About this clone: Additional DNA sequences in this sample encode the identical CDR3. The chain joins TRBV18 to TRBJ1-5; D call uncertain. Trimming cost V 3 bases and J 1 base, with 4 bases left between them. CDR3 length: 13 amino acids. The germline CDR1 and CDR2 sequences are KGHSH and LQKENI. The CDR3 DNA sequence: TGTGCCAGCTCACCCGGCAGCAATCAGCCCCAGCATTTT. Translating gives CASSPGSNQPQHF. Looking up the rest from reference TRBV18 and TRBJ1-5 gives the full variable domain: NAGVMQNPRHLVRRRGQEARLRCSPMKGHSHVYWYRQLPEEGLKFMVYLQKENIIDESGMPKERFSAEFPKEGPSILRIQQVVRGDSAAYFCASSPGSNQPQHFGDGTRLSIL.

The chain is built from TRBV7-2 and TRBJ2-7; D may be TRBD1 or TRBD2 (5 bases each). Germline CDR1 is SGHTA and CDR2 is FQGNSA. The CDR3 covers 13 residues. Trimming left V 5 bases short and J 0 bases short, with 8 bases between. CDR3 region: CASSRDHSYEQYF. The CDR3 DNA sequence: TGTGCCAGCAGCCGGGACCACTCCTACGAGCAGTACTTC. Supplemented by reference TRBV7-2 and TRBJ2-7, the full variable domain reads GAGVSQSPSNKVTEKGKDVELRCDPISGHTALYWYRQSLGQGLEFLIYFQGNSAPDKSGLPSDRFSAERTGGSVSTLTIQRTQQEDSAVYLCASSRDHSYEQYFGPGTRLTVT.

The V call is TRBV30, the J call TRBJ1-2, with D unclear. The germline V gene has CDR1 GTSNPN and CDR2 SVGIG (reference sequence). This CDR3 is built from 13 residues. V was clipped by 4 bases and J by 4 bases, with 13 bases between them. CDR3 coding DNA: TGTGCCTGGACTAGGGCGTATAGCTATGGCTACACCTTC. It translates to CAWTRAYSYGYTF.

The chain combines TRBV5-6 with TRBJ2-2, with D uncertain. Germline V gene sequence: CDR1 SGHDT, CDR2 YYEEEE. V was cut by 2 bases and J by 4 bases, with 12 bases left in between. The CDR3 totals 15 residues. CDR3 in amino acids: CASSFLGLATGELFF. CDR3 in DNA: TGTGCCAGCAGCTTCTTGGGGTTAGCCACCGGGGAGCTGTTTTTT. Variable domain in full (rest from reference TRBV5-6 and TRBJ2-2): DAGVTQSPTHLIKTRGQQVTLRCSPKSGHDTVSWYQQALGQGPQFIFQYYEEEERQRGNFPDRFSGHQFPNYSSELNVNALLLGDSALYLCASSFLGLATGELFFGEGSRLTVL.

V is TRBV5-1 and J is TRBJ2-1; TRBD2 might be the D (5 bases). Trimming stripped 6 bases from V and 10 bases from J, with 17 bases between. The germline V gene encodes CDR1 SGHRS and CDR2 YFSETQ. The CDR3 sequence is 13 residues long. CDR3 DNA: TGCGCCAGCACCCTGCCTACCGGGAACGAGCAGTTCTTC. Translating it yields CASTLPTGNEQFF.

The rearrangement joins TRBV18 to TRBJ2-5, with 7 bases aligning to TRBD1. CDR3 size: 15 residues. Germline CDR1 and CDR2: KGHSH and LQKENI. After removal of 1 base from V and 5 bases from J, the junction contained 7 bases not matched to a gene. The CDR3 coding sequence is TGTGCCAGCTCACCACAGGGATTACAGGGGGAGACCCAGTACTTC. Translation gives CASSPQGLQGETQYF.

V usage is TRBV4-1 and J usage is TRBJ1-2, with 9 bases aligning to TRBD1. Germline assignment: CDR1 MGHRA and CDR2 YSYEKL. V was clipped by 3 bases and J by 6 bases; unmatched bases: 5. This CDR3 is 14 amino acids long. Here the CDR3 reads CASSHGDREDGYTF. CDR3 bases: TGCGCCAGCAGCCATGGGGACAGGGAGGATGGCTACACCTTC.

This chain connects TRBV30 to TRBJ2-3; either TRBD1 or TRBD2 may supply D (6 bases each). The ends were cut back, 7 bases at V and 1 base at J, with 18 bases in the middle. Germline-derived CDR1 and CDR2 are GTSNPN and SVGIG (reference sequence). This CDR3 region has 15 residues. This CDR3 reads CALTTWGAGTDTQYF. CDR3 in DNA: TGTGCCTTAACCACCTGGGGGGCGGGCACAGATACGCAGTATTTT.

This chain links TRBV6-5 with TRBJ1-3; D unresolved. CDR3 length equals 16 residues. Trimming stripped 0 bases from V and 0 bases from J, with 9 bases between. Germline V gene lookup returns CDR1 MNHEY and CDR2 SVGAGI. CDR3 DNA sequence: TGTGCCAGCAGTTACTCGTATGTTCACTCTGGAAACACCATATATTTT. Its protein is CASSYSYVHSGNTIYF.

J is TRBJ1-4 and V is TRBV19, with 9 bases aligning to TRBD1. Per germline, CDR1 LNHDA and CDR2 SQIVND (reference sequence). This CDR3 has 20 amino acids. The trim removed 7 bases at V and 4 bases at J, leaving 22 bases unmatched. The CDR3 protein is CASTISPPGTGLGYNEKLFF. The CDR3 DNA sequence: TGTGCCAGTACCATATCCCCTCCGGGGACAGGGCTGGGCTATAATGAAAAACTGTTTTTT. Based on the CDR3 plus reference TRBV19 and TRBJ1-4, the full variable domain is DGGITQSPKYLFRKEGQNVTLSCEQNLNHDAMYWYRQDPGQGLRLIYYSQIVNDFQKGDIAEGYSVSREKKESFPLTVTSAQKNPTAFYLCASTISPPGTGLGYNEKLFFGSGTQLSVL.

The CDR3 DNA sequence: TGTGCCAGCAGCCAAGGAGGAGGGTTCTATGGCTACACCTTC. It encodes CASSQGGGFYGYTF. The chain employs TRBV3-1 (or the pseudogene TRBV3-2) and TRBJ1-2; D is undetermined. Trimming left V 1 base short and J 4 bases short, with 10 bases between. Per the germline V gene, CDR1 is LGHDT and CDR2 is YNNKEL (reference sequence). This CDR3 has 14 residues.

V gene TRBV3-1 (or the pseudogene TRBV3-2) combines with J gene TRBJ2-7; the D gene is possibly TRBD2 (6 bases). The CDR3 covers 15 residues. Germline V gene data show CDR1 as LGHDT and CDR2 as YNNKEL (reference sequence). V lost 1 base and J lost 7, with 17 bases in between. The CDR3 DNA is TGTGCCAGCAGCCAAGGTCCCGTTGGGGGGTTTGAGCAGTACTTC. Translation: CASSQGPVGGFEQYF.

The V call is TRBV6-5, the J call TRBJ2-1; tentative D call: TRBD2 (5 bases). CDR3 length: 13 amino acids. The germline V and J ends were trimmed by 6 bases and 8 bases, with 14 bases remaining between them. Germline V gene data show CDR1 as MNHEY and CDR2 as SVGAGI. CDR3 protein: CASRAGNGDEQFF. In DNA, the CDR3 is TGTGCCAGCAGGGCCGGGAATGGCGATGAGCAGTTCTTC.

The chain recombines TRBV9 with TRBJ2-1; possibly TRBD2 for D (6 bases). The germline V gene has CDR1 SGDLS and CDR2 YYNGEE. The ends were cut back, 2 bases at V and 10 bases at J, with 10 bases in the middle. The CDR3 is 12 amino acids. The CDR3 nucleotides read TGTGCCAGCAGCGTGGGGCTAGCGGAGCAGTTCTTC. It specifies CASSVGLAEQFF.

The CDR3 coding sequence is TGTGCCACCACAGGGGAAGGGGGCACTGAAGCTTTCTTT. Amino acids: CATTGEGGTEAFF. The V gene is TRBV2, the J gene TRBJ1-1; 7 nucleotides agree with TRBD1. V lost 10 bases and J lost 4; bases outside the gene matches: 9. This CDR3 has 13 amino acids. Germline lookup yields CDR1 SNHLY and CDR2 FYNNEI.

The V call is TRBV27, the J call TRBJ2-3, with unresolved D. Germline V gene data show CDR1 as MNHEY and CDR2 as SMNVEV (reference sequence). V was cut by 3 bases and J by 0 bases, with 1 base left in between. The CDR3 sequence is 12 residues long. The CDR3 DNA follows: TGTGCCAGCAGTTTTAGCACAGATACGCAGTATTTT. This sequence encodes CASSFSTDTQYF.

This rearrangement joins TRBV6-6 to TRBJ2-7; tentatively, D is TRBD2 (7 bases). Germline loops: CDR1 MNHNY, CDR2 SVGAGI (reference sequence). The V and J ends lost 5 bases and 2 bases respectively, with 13 bases between them. The CDR3 length is 14 residues. As DNA, the CDR3 is TGTGCCAGCAGTACGGGCGGGGGCGCCTACGAGCAGTACTTC. Translated: CASSTGGGAYEQYF.

This clone was seen a few times. This chain links TRBV7-6 with TRBJ2-3; D not resolved. CDR3 length: 15 residues. V dropped 3 bases and J dropped 0 bases, with 10 bases sitting between them. Germline V lookup: CDR1 SGHVS, CDR2 FNYEAQ. In nucleotides, the CDR3 is TGTGCCAGCAGCTTTGCGGTTGCTAGCACAGATACGCAGTATTTT. Amino acid sequence: CASSFAVASTDTQYF.

This clone was recorded a few times. This chain joins TRBV6-5 and TRBJ1-1; 8 nucleotides match TRBD1. Germline values: CDR1 MNHEY, CDR2 SVGAGI. V shed 6 bases, J shed 3 bases, and the junction held 6 bases outside the gene matches. The CDR3 length is 14 residues. The CDR3: CASRLTGGHTEAFF. The CDR3 DNA reads as TGTGCCAGCAGGCTCACAGGGGGTCACACTGAAGCTTTCTTT.

The chain has TRBV27 and TRBJ2-7; possible D gene TRBD1, 5 bases. The CDR3 has 13 amino acids. The germline V gene has CDR1 MNHEY and CDR2 SMNVEV (reference sequence). Deletions cut 2 bases from V and 3 bases from J, with 8 bases between. CDR3 DNA: TGTGCCAGCAGTTTACGGCAGGGCTACGAGCAGTACTTC. Residues: CASSLRQGYEQYF.

The rearrangement links TRBV28 to TRBJ1-6, with a weak D call TRBD1 (6 bases). The CDR3 extends over 15 amino acids. Trimming took 2 bases from V and 9 from J, leaving 14 bases between them. The V gene's germline CDR1 is MDHEN and CDR2 SYDVKM. CDR3 in DNA: TGTGCCAGCAGTTTAATTCAGGGGACCAGTTCACCCCTCCACTTT. It is translated as CASSLIQGTSSPLHF.

CDR3 loop: CASSQPGLGYEQYF. The CDR3 region has the DNA TGTGCCAGCAGCCAACCAGGGTTGGGGTACGAGCAGTACTTC. V usage is TRBV6-5 and J usage is TRBJ2-7, with D possibly TRBD1 on 5 matching bases. Between the trimmed V and J ends, which lost 6 bases and 4 bases, there was a span of 16 bases. This CDR3 is 14 amino acids long. The V gene's germline CDR1 is MNHEY and CDR2 SVGAGI.